This TCR beta chain is drawn from a study of T cell clonotyping in hematopoietic cell transplantation. Whole-study findings and limits: Without cell sorting, CD4 versus CD8 contributions remain unresolved. Broader posttransplant TCR repertoire diversity was predicted by graft donor and pretransplant recipient Inverse Simpson Index values. At the given depth, recipient repertoires were over 95% de novo clonotypes.

The protocol was immunoSEQ multiplex PCR, while the TCRdb copy is restricted to in-frame clones and leaves out a portion. Of more than 7,000 clones in the sample, roughly 88% are singletons; the top ten hold more than 7%. As for this clone: Its antigen is undetermined.

The V and J ends lost 2 bases and 4 bases respectively, with 18 bases between them. Germline loops: CDR1 GTSNPN, CDR2 SVGIG (reference sequence). The CDR3 is 16 residues long. Sequenced material: PBMCs, taken 100 days after allogeneic stem cell transplant. This receptor was taken from a male patient under 35 who had an allogeneic stem cell transplant from a related donor, so the T cells may come from the graft donor. Some clones in this sample may be carry-over from other donors' samples. The rearrangement joins TRBV30 to TRBJ1-5, with D uncertain. CDR3 coding DNA: TGTGCCTGGAGTCCCGTTTGGTCACGCCTTAATCAGCCCCAGCATTTT. Translation: CAWSPVWSRLNQPQHF.